This T cell receptor beta chain was documented in a study of blood T cells in healthy people across ages. This CDR3 spans 17 amino acids. The V end lost 4 bases, the J end lost 5 bases, and 23 bases lay between the germline ends. Looked up from germline, CDR1 is MNHEY and CDR2 is SMNVEV (reference sequence). Combining a sample-barcoded 5' primer with a J-beta primer mix, a second PCR ran for 7 to 11 cycles. TCRdb ran MiXCR on the 5' RACE reads and lists one entry per CDR3 protein. Here the sample spans some 1.7 million distinct CDR3 sequences, roughly 28% being singletons. This clonotype turned up a few times.

This sequence joins TRBV27 and TRBJ2-5, with D uncertain. The sequence was collected from a woman younger than 45 in good health. The sample consisted of blood. This chain's CDR3 is CASSSNGPRRPGETQYF. CDR3 DNA: TGTGCCAGCAGTTCCAACGGTCCTCGCCGACCCGGGGAGACCCAGTACTTC.